This is a list of T cell receptor beta chains from one sample in a study of OX40 agonist ivuxolimab in advanced cancers. Libraries were prepared by immunoSEQ multiplex PCR; TCRdb keeps only in-frame clonotypes and omits some of them. The data contain nearly 60,000 clones, roughly four fifths of them seen just once; the ten biggest clones take up over 0.7%. Material: CD4+ or CD8+ T cells sorted from blood, obtained in a trial of the OX40 agonist ivuxolimab. The source is an adult with an advanced solid tumor such as melanoma, head and neck, liver or kidney cancer. Both conserved end residues are part of each CDR3. Fields, in order: D gene, CDR3 length, clone size, V gene, J gene, CDR3 protein, CDR3 DNA. The D gene is left open where the match is weak. The size entry is marked missing in some rows and otherwise reads once, few, many or a size class.

>-|16|few|TRBV15|TRBJ2-2
CATSRDPGGRTGELFF
TGTGCCACCAGCAGAGACCCGGGGGGCCGCACCGGGGAGCTGTTTTTT
>-|16|-|TRBV7-2|TRBJ2-3
CASSLWGLSSTDTQYF
TGTGCCAGCAGCTTATGGGGATTATCTAGCACAGATACGCAGTATTTT
>TRBD2|16|-|TRBV7-3|TRBJ2-2
CASSLRAGAGTGELFF
TGTGCCAGCAGCTTAAGAGCGGGGGCCGGGACCGGGGAGCTGTTTTTT
>TRBD1|16|medium-sized|TRBV25-1|TRBJ2-7
CASSDFTPGTGREQYF
TGTGCCAGCAGTGATTTTACCCCCGGGACAGGGAGAGAGCAGTACTTC
>-|8|-|TRBV6-5|TRBJ2-7
CASSYPNF
TGTGCCAGCAGTTACCCAAACTTC
>-|12|-|TRBV19|TRBJ2-2
CASQDFTGELFF
TGTGCCAGTCAGGATTTCACCGGGGAGCTGTTTTTT
>-|15|once|TRBV7-3|TRBJ1-2
CASSRDGRDNDGYTF
TGTGCCAGCAGCCGGGACGGACGGGATAATGATGGCTACACCTTC
>-|12|-|TRBV23-1|TRBJ2-7
CASTGSSYEQYF
TGCGCCAGCACGGGCAGTTCCTACGAGCAGTACTTC
>-|11|-|TRBV7-2|TRBJ2-1
CATSRDIEQFF
TGTGCCACCTCCAGGGATATTGAGCAGTTCTTC
>TRBD2|16|-|TRBV27|TRBJ2-1
CASSSPGGGAKNEQFF
TGTGCCAGCAGTTCCCCTGGCGGGGGGGCGAAAAATGAGCAGTTCTTC
>-|14|-|TRBV4-2|TRBJ1-2
CASSQGALELSATF
TGTGCCAGCAGCCAGGGGGCTCTGGAACTCTCGGCCACCTTC
>-|15|few|TRBV11-2|TRBJ1-4
CASSSNRLGNEKLFF
TGTGCCAGCAGCTCCAACAGGTTGGGCAATGAAAAACTGTTTTTT
>-|15|-|TRBV28|TRBJ1-3
CASSTPAGLGNTIYF
TGTGCCAGCAGTACCCCCGCGGGCTTAGGGAACACCATATATTTT
>TRBD1|15|few|TRBV7-9|TRBJ1-1
CASSPETGGNTEAFF
TGTGCCAGCAGCCCTGAGACAGGGGGGAACACTGAAGCTTTCTTT
>-|15|-|TRBV11-3|TRBJ2-7
CASSFREGKDYEQYF
TGTGCCAGCAGCTTCAGGGAAGGGAAGGACTACGAGCAGTACTTC
>-|16|-|TRBV18|TRBJ1-1
CASSLPLMAGGTEAFF
TGTGCCAGCTCACTACCTCTCATGGCCGGAGGGACTGAAGCTTTCTTT
>-|14|-|TRBV7-6|TRBJ2-5
CASSLASPPGTQYF
TGTGCCAGCAGCTTGGCTAGCCCCCCGGGGACCCAGTACTTC
>-|15|-|TRBV11-2|TRBJ2-7
CASSLGQAESYEQYF
TGTGCCAGCAGCTTAGGGCAGGCGGAATCCTACGAGCAGTACTTC
>-|15|-|TRBV6-6|TRBJ2-3
CASSYSRRRRDTQYF
TGTGCCAGCAGTTACTCCCGCAGGCGCAGAGATACGCAGTATTTT
>-|18|-|TRBV4-1|TRBJ1-1
CASSQESAPGRANTEAFF
TGCGCCAGCAGCCAAGAATCCGCCCCAGGGCGTGCGAACACTGAAGCTTTCTTT
>-|16|-|TRBV2|TRBJ2-6
CASSEGRGSGANVLTF
TGTGCCAGCAGTGAAGGGCGGGGCTCTGGGGCCAACGTCCTGACTTTC
>TRBD2|16|-|TRBV6-5|TRBJ2-3
CASSSHQRGGTDTQYF
TGTGCCAGCAGTTCCCACCAGCGGGGGGGCACAGATACGCAGTATTTT
>TRBD2|17|-|TRBV11-2|TRBJ2-5
CASSFGTSGGVEETQYF
TGTGCCAGCAGCTTTGGGACTAGCGGGGGGGTAGAGGAGACCCAGTACTTC
>TRBD1|15|-|TRBV11-3|TRBJ1-3
CASRVGQGARNTIYF
TGTGCCAGCAGAGTCGGACAGGGGGCGCGAAACACCATATATTTT
>-|16|-|TRBV28|TRBJ2-2
CASSLTGQGNTGELFF
TGTGCCAGCAGTTTAACGGGGCAGGGGAACACCGGGGAGCTGTTTTTT
>TRBD1|13|few|TRBV2|TRBJ1-2
CASGQGMGYGYTF
TGTGCCAGCGGACAGGGGATGGGCTATGGCTACACCTTC